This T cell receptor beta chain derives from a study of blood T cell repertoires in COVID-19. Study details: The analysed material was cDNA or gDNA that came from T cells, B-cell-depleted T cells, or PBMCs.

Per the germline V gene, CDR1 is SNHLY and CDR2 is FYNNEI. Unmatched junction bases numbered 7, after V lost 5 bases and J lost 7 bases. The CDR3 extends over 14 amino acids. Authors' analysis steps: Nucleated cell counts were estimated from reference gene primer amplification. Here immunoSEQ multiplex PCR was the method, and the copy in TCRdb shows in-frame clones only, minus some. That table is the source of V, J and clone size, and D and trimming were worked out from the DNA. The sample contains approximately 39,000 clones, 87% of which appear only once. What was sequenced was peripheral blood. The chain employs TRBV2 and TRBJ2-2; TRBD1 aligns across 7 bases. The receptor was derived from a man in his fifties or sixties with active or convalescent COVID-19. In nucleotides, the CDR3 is TGTGCCAGCAGTCCCAATCGACAGGGCGGGGAGCTGTTTTTT. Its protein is CASSPNRQGGELFF. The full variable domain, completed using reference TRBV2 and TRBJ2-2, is EPEVTQTPSHQVTQMGQEVILRCVPISNHLYFYWYRQILGQKVEFLVSFYNNEISEKSEIFDDQFSVERPDGSNFTLKIRSTKLEDSAMYFCASSPNRQGGELFFGEGSRLTVL.